These T cell receptor beta chains were read from a single sample in a study of regulatory T cells in long-lasting Graves disease. TCRdb reanalysed the multiplex PCR reads using MiXCR and keeps one entry per CDR3 protein. The sample lists a few hundred thousand distinct CDR3 sequences, around an eighth occurring once. The sample also formed part of further work on T cells in Graves' hyperthyroidism and ophthalmopathy.

The sample consisted of peripheral blood mononuclear cells (PBMCs), taken at new diagnosis, from a patient treated with antithyroid drugs. The receptors were sampled from a man aged 25 to 45 with Graves disease. CDR3s include the opening cysteine and the closing phenylalanine or tryptophan. A D gene is named only where the DNA matches it firmly. Clone size is stated in some rows and not others, as once, few, many or a class when expanded.

v_call	clone_size	j_call	d_call	cdr3_aa	cdr3_nt
TRBV3-1	many	TRBJ2-1	TRBD2	CASSQDRGGAYNEQFF	TGTGCCAGCAGCCAAGATCGCGGGGGGGCCTACAATGAGCAGTTCTTC
TRBV7-9	-	TRBJ2-5	-	CASSLTRPAGQETQYF	TGTGCCAGCAGCTTAACCCGTCCTGCGGGGCAAGAGACCCAGTACTTC
TRBV6-1	many	TRBJ2-7	-	CATISDGTLGEQYF	TGTGCCACCATATCGGACGGGACGTTGGGCGAGCAGTACTTC
TRBV29-1	many	TRBJ2-5	-	CSAVYWQSGETQYF	TGCAGCGCTGTTTACTGGCAGTCGGGTGAGACCCAGTACTTC
TRBV9	-	TRBJ2-3	-	CASSVLRAGTDTQYF	TGTGCCAGCAGCGTCCTAAGGGCGGGCACAGATACGCAGTATTTT
TRBV27	-	TRBJ2-7	-	CASSRGLSNLYEQYF	TGTGCCAGCAGTAGGGGACTTTCAAATCTCTACGAGCAGTACTTC
TRBV6-1	-	TRBJ1-5	-	CASSRGTYQPQHF	TGTGCCAGCAGCCGCGGGACTTATCAGCCCCAGCATTTT
TRBV4-2	-	TRBJ2-3	-	CASSQDGADDLSWDTQYF	TGTGCCAGCAGCCAAGACGGAGCGGACGACCTTTCCTGGGATACGCAGTATTTT
TRBV12-3/TRBV12-4	many	TRBJ1-2	TRBD1	CASRRGGSNRSTF	TGTGCCAGCCGGAGAGGGGGCTCGAATAGGTCCACCTTC
TRBV2	many	TRBJ2-1	TRBD2	CASSEGTSVNEQFF	TGTGCCAGCAGTGAAGGGACTAGTGTAAATGAGCAGTTCTTC
TRBV29-1	many	TRBJ1-2	TRBD1	CSVEGTGGLYTYGYTF	TGCAGCGTTGAGGGGACAGGGGGCCTATATACTTATGGCTACACCTTC
TRBV7-9	-	TRBJ2-7	-	CASSLMKGLTYEQYF	TGTGCCAGCAGCTTAATGAAAGGGCTAACCTACGAGCAGTACTTC
TRBV5-1	many	TRBJ2-1	TRBD1	CASSLTGGQIYNEQFF	TGCGCCAGCAGCTTGACAGGGGGCCAGATCTACAATGAGCAGTTCTTC
TRBV19	few	TRBJ2-7	TRBD1	CASSQGQAFKEQYF	TGTGCCAGTAGTCAGGGACAGGCCTTTAAGGAGCAGTACTTC
TRBV7-9	many	TRBJ2-7	TRBD1	CASTSSGGNEQYF	TGTGCCAGCACATCTTCAGGGGGCAACGAGCAGTACTTC
TRBV20-1	many	TRBJ2-4	TRBD1	CSAMGQAKALNIQYF	TGCAGTGCTATGGGACAGGCGAAAGCGTTGAACATTCAGTACTTC
TRBV7-9	many	TRBJ2-7	TRBD1	CASRKGAAKTYEQYF	TGTGCCAGCAGAAAGGGGGCAGCGAAGACCTACGAGCAGTACTTC
TRBV29-1	-	TRBJ1-1	-	CSVDPSPVNTEAFF	TGCAGCGTTGACCCCTCCCCGGTGAACACTGAAGCTTTCTTT
TRBV10-3	-	TRBJ1-3	-	CAISEGGWDSGNTIYF	TGTGCCATCAGTGAGGGCGGTTGGGACTCTGGAAACACCATATATTTT
TRBV6-2/TRBV6-3	many	TRBJ1-2	-	CASVRFQAPELNYGYTF	TGTGCCAGCGTACGATTTCAAGCCCCGGAGCTGAACTATGGCTACACCTTC
TRBV4-1	-	TRBJ2-5	TRBD2	CASSQTGTRGETQYF	TGTGCCAGCAGCCAAACCGGGACTAGGGGTGAGACCCAGTACTTC
TRBV30	-	TRBJ1-5	-	CAWSESNQPQHF	TGTGCCTGGAGCGAGAGCAATCAGCCCCAGCATTTT
TRBV12-3/TRBV12-4	many	TRBJ1-3	-	CASRIDRRSGNTIYF	TGTGCCAGCAGAATCGACAGAAGGTCTGGAAACACCATATATTTT
TRBV7-9	many	TRBJ2-3	-	CASSRGTSTDTQYF	TGTGCCAGCAGCCGCGGGACTAGCACAGATACGCAGTATTTT
TRBV29-1	few	TRBJ2-7	-	CSVGNPLGRSPSGAYEQYF	TGCAGCGTTGGAAATCCACTAGGTCGTTCCCCTTCAGGGGCCTACGAGCAGTACTTC
TRBV18	many	TRBJ1-1	-	CASSPRQEFDTEAFF	TGTGCCAGCTCACCAAGGCAGGAGTTCGACACTGAAGCTTTCTTT
TRBV20-1	many	TRBJ2-7	-	CSAIPAEEQYF	TGCAGTGCTATTCCCGCGGAAGAGCAGTACTTC
TRBV27	many	TRBJ2-1	-	CASTSPHSRGLPSYNEQFF	TGTGCCAGCACCTCCCCGCACAGCCGGGGGCTCCCCTCCTACAATGAGCAGTTCTTC
TRBV27	many	TRBJ2-2	-	CASSFSWGGELFF	TGTGCCAGCAGTTTTAGTTGGGGCGGGGAGCTGTTTTTT
TRBV24-1	many	TRBJ1-2	TRBD1	CATSDLVRGQGYTF	TGTGCCACCAGTGATTTGGTCAGGGGGCAAGGCTACACCTTC
TRBV12-3/TRBV12-4	many	TRBJ1-1	-	CASSLDGFAPNTEAFF	TGTGCCAGCAGTTTAGACGGCTTTGCGCCGAACACTGAAGCTTTCTTT
TRBV6-1	many	TRBJ1-2	-	CASGDLGGYTF	TGTGCCAGCGGGGACTTAGGAGGCTACACCTTC
TRBV10-1	many	TRBJ2-2	-	CASGWTITGELFF	TGCGCCAGCGGTTGGACCATCACCGGGGAGCTGTTTTTT
TRBV28	many	TRBJ2-1	TRBD2	CASSSEQTSRGEQFF	TGTGCCAGCAGTTCGGAACAGACTAGCCGGGGTGAGCAGTTCTTC
TRBV19	few	TRBJ1-2	-	CASSIDRAGSGYTF	TGTGCCAGTAGTATAGACCGGGCAGGGAGTGGCTACACCTTC
TRBV30	many	TRBJ1-1	-	CAWSYYSQNTEAFF	TGTGCCTGGAGCTATTACAGCCAGAACACTGAAGCTTTCTTT
TRBV7-8	many	TRBJ2-1	-	CASSLDPAGEQFF	TGTGCCAGCAGCTTAGATCCGGCGGGTGAGCAGTTCTTC
TRBV7-9	many	TRBJ2-5	TRBD2	CASNLGGGPGETQYF	TGTGCCAGCAATCTTGGGGGAGGGCCAGGAGAGACCCAGTACTTC
TRBV5-1	few	TRBJ2-7	TRBD1	CASSPPGTGQLWQYF	TGCGCCAGCAGCCCACCCGGGACAGGACAGCTCTGGCAGTACTTC
TRBV20-1	few	TRBJ2-6	-	CSVRNGANVLTF	TGCAGTGTTCGTAATGGGGCCAACGTCCTGACTTTC
TRBV27	many	TRBJ1-2	-	CASTKNQGGGYTF	TGTGCCAGCACCAAAAACCAGGGAGGTGGCTACACCTTC
TRBV28	many	TRBJ2-5	-	CASSLLTGPGQETQYF	TGTGCCAGCAGTTTACTAACGGGACCCGGCCAAGAGACCCAGTACTTC
TRBV11-2	many	TRBJ2-1	-	CASSFFTLGYREAGAEQFF	TGTGCCAGCAGCTTCTTCACGTTGGGGTACAGGGAAGCTGGTGCTGAGCAGTTCTTC
TRBV7-6	many	TRBJ2-5	TRBD2	CASSFPGTSGSETQYF	TGTGCCAGCAGCTTCCCCGGGACTAGCGGGTCAGAGACCCAGTACTTC
TRBV2	many	TRBJ2-7	TRBD1	CASSDGTDPYEQYF	TGTGCCAGCAGCGATGGGACAGACCCCTACGAGCAGTACTTC
TRBV7-2	many	TRBJ2-3	TRBD1	CASSPQQGVTDTQYF	TGTGCCAGCAGCCCTCAACAGGGGGTCACAGATACGCAGTATTTT
TRBV12-3/TRBV12-4	many	TRBJ1-5	-	CASSKWGPPRGNQPQHF	TGTGCCAGCAGCAAATGGGGCCCCCCGAGGGGCAATCAGCCCCAGCATTTT
TRBV25-1	-	TRBJ2-2	-	CASTDRRAGELFF	TGTGCCAGCACAGACAGGCGGGCCGGGGAGCTGTTTTTT
TRBV29-1	-	TRBJ2-5	-	CSVADYQETQYF	TGCAGCGTTGCGGACTACCAAGAGACCCAGTACTTC
TRBV12-3/TRBV12-4	-	TRBJ1-6	-	CASSLTGQSPLHF	TGTGCCAGCAGTTTAACAGGGCAGTCACCCCTCCACTTT
TRBV18	few	TRBJ2-7	TRBD1	CASSPYRGSYEQYF	TGTGCCAGCTCACCTTACAGGGGATCCTACGAGCAGTACTTC
TRBV5-1	many	TRBJ2-7	-	CASSLERTISYEQYF	TGCGCCAGCAGCTTGGAGAGGACAATTTCCTACGAGCAGTACTTC
TRBV18	few	TRBJ1-5	-	CASSLGSPRSNQPQHF	TGTGCCAGCTCACTAGGCAGTCCCCGTAGCAATCAGCCCCAGCATTTT
TRBV7-8	many	TRBJ2-4	TRBD1	CASSSKQGTGIQYF	TGTGCCAGCAGCTCCAAACAGGGGACGGGCATTCAGTACTTC
TRBV30	-	TRBJ2-2	-	CAWSVNRYTGELFF	TGTGCCTGGAGTGTAAACAGATACACCGGGGAGCTGTTTTTT
TRBV2	many	TRBJ2-2	-	CASSERGDTGELFF	TGTGCCAGCAGTGAACGGGGCGACACCGGGGAGCTGTTTTTT
TRBV9	many	TRBJ2-7	-	CASSVATGGGTYEQYF	TGTGCCAGCAGCGTAGCTACTGGGGGCGGAACCTACGAGCAGTACTTC
TRBV6-2/TRBV6-3	many	TRBJ2-7	TRBD1	CASSPPGTGGSYEQYF	TGTGCCAGCAGCCCCCCGGGGACAGGAGGCTCCTACGAGCAGTACTTC
TRBV24-1	many	TRBJ2-1	TRBD2	CATSARGGSSYNEQFF	TGTGCCACCAGTGCCCGGGGGGGGAGCTCCTACAATGAGCAGTTCTTC
TRBV5-1	many	TRBJ1-1	-	CASRGAREAFF	TGCGCCAGCAGGGGGGCCCGTGAAGCTTTCTTT